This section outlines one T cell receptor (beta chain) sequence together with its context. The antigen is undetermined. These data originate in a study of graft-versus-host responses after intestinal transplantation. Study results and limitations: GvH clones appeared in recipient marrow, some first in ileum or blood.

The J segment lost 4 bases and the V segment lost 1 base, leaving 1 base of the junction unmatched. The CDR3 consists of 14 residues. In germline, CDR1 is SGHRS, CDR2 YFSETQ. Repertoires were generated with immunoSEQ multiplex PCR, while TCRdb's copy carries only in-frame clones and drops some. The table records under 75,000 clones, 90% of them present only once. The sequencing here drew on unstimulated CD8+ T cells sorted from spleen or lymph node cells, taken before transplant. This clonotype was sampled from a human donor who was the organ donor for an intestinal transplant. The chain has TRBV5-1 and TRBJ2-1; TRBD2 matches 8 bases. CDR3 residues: CASSLRGGYNEQFF. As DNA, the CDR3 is TGCGCCAGCAGCTTGCGGGGGGGGTACAATGAGCAGTTCTTC.